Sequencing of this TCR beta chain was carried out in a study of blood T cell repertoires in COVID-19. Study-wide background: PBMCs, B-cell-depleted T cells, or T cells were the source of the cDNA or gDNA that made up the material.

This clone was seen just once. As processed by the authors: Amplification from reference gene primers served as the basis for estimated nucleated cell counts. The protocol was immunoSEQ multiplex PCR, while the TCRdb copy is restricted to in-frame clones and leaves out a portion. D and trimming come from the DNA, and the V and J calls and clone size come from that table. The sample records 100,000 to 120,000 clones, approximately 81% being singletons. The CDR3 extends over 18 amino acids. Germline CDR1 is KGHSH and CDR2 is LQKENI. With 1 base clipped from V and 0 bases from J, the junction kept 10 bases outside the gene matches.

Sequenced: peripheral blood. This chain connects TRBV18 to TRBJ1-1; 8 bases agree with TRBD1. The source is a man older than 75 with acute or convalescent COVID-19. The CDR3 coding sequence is TGTGCCAGCTCACCACAGACGGGACAGGTAACCCTGAACACTGAAGCTTTCTTT. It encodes CASSPQTGQVTLNTEAFF.